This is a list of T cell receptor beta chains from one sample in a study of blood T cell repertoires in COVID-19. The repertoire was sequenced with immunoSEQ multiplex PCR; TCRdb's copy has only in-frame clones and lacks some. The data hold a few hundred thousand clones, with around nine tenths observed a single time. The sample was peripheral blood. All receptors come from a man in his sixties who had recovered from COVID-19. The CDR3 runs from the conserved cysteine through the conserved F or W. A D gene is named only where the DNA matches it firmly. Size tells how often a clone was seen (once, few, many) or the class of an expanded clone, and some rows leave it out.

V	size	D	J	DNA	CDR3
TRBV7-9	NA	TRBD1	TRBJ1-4	TGTGCCAGCAGCCCTCGGGACAGGGAAATGTTTTTT	CASSPRDREMFF
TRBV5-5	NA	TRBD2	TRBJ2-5	TGTGCCAGCAGCTTTCAGTCCTCGGGAGGGTTTGGAGAGACCCAGTACTTC	CASSFQSSGGFGETQYF
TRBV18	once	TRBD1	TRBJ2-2	TGTGCCAGCTCAGTCGGACAGGGGAGTTCCGGGGAGCTGTTTTTT	CASSVGQGSSGELFF
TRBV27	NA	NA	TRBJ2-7	TGTGCCAGCAGTCCTTATAGGGGGGAGCAGTACTTC	CASSPYRGEQYF
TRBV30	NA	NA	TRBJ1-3	TGTGCCTGGGTCGGGAAGATGGAACCTGGAAACACCATATATTTT	CAWVGKMEPGNTIYF
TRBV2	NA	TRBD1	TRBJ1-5	TGTGCCAGCAGTGAAGACAGGGGGAGCAATCAGCCCCAGCATTTT	CASSEDRGSNQPQHF
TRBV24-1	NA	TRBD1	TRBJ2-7	TGTGCCACCAGTGACCCGAGCCGGACAGGGTCCTACGAGCAGTACTTC	CATSDPSRTGSYEQYF
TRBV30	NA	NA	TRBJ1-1	TGTGCCTGGAGTAGAGGGGGGGACACTGAAGCTTTCTTT	CAWSRGGDTEAFF
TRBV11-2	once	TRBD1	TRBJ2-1	TGTGCCAGCACCTTCCGTCCCGGGACAGGGAACAATGAGCAGTTCTTC	CASTFRPGTGNNEQFF
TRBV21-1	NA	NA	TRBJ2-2	TGTGCCAGCAGCATTGGTAGTGTTAGCGGGAGGGCCCCCGGGGAGCTGTTTTTT	CASSIGSVSGRAPGELFF
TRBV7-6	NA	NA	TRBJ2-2	TGTGCCAGCAGCTTAGGCCAGGGAAACACCGGGGAGCTGTTTTTT	CASSLGQGNTGELFF
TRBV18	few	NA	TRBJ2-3	TGTGCCAGCTCACCTCAAGCAGACAGGGGCGGGGGAGATACGCAGTATTTT	CASSPQADRGGGDTQYF
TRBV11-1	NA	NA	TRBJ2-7	TGTGCCAGCAGCTTGGTAGAAGAAGAGCAGTACTTC	CASSLVEEEQYF
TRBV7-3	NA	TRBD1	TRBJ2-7	TGTGCCAGCAGCACCGACAGGGCTGGCGAGCAGTACTTC	CASSTDRAGEQYF
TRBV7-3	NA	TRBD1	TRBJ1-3	TGTGCCAGCAGCACCGGACAGGGGTCTGGAAACACCATATATTTT	CASSTGQGSGNTIYF
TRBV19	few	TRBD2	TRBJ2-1	TGTGCCAGTAGTAGGACTAGCGGGGCCTACAATGAGCAGTTCTTC	CASSRTSGAYNEQFF
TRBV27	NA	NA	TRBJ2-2	TGTGCCAGCAGTTTTACCAGGGTCAACACCGGGGAGCTGTTTTTT	CASSFTRVNTGELFF
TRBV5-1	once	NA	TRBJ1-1	TGCGCCAGCAGCTTCCCCCAGGGCGCAATGAACACTGAAGCTTTCTTT	CASSFPQGAMNTEAFF
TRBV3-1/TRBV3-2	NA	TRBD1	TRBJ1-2	TGTGCCAGCAGCCTGGCAGGGGGCTTAAATGGCTACACCTTC	CASSLAGGLNGYTF
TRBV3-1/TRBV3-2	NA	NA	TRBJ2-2	TGTGCCAGCAGCCTCGCGCATTCTGGGGAGCTGTTTTTT	CASSLAHSGELFF
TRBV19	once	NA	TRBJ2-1	TGTGCCAGTAGTATTCAGGGGAGCTCCTACAATGAGCAGTTCTTC	CASSIQGSSYNEQFF
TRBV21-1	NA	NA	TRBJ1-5	TGTGCCAGCATCCTCATGACAGGGGGGAATTATAGCAATCAGCCCCAGCATTTT	CASILMTGGNYSNQPQHF
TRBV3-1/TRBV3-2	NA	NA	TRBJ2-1	TGTGCCAGCAGCCAAACTAGTCGGAATGAGCAGTTCTTC	CASSQTSRNEQFF
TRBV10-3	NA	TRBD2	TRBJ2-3	TGTGCCACCCTAGCCGGGACTAGCGGGGTGGCGGGAGATACGCAGTATTTT	CATLAGTSGVAGDTQYF
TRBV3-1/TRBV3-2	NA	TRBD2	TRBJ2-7	TGTGCCAGCAGCCAAGAGTTGAGCGGGGTTCTTGGGGACGAGCAGTACTTC	CASSQELSGVLGDEQYF
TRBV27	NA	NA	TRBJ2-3	TGTGCCAGCAGTTTATCCAGGCATCGAGATACGCAGTATTTT	CASSLSRHRDTQYF
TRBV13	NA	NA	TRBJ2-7	TGTGCCAGCAGTTTGCAGGGAGGACTCCCATCCGAGCAGTACTTC	CASSLQGGLPSEQYF
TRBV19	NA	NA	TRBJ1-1	TGTGCCAGTAGTATGAGGCCAGAGAACACTGAAGCTTTCTTT	CASSMRPENTEAFF
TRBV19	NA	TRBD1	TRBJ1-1	TGTGCCAGTAGTGGCTCGACAGGGTACACTGAAGCTTTCTTT	CASSGSTGYTEAFF
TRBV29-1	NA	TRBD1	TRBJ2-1	TGCAGCGCGACAGGGAGCTCCTACAATGAGCAGTTCTTC	CSATGSSYNEQFF
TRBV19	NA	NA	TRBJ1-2	TGTGCCAGTAGTATTCCGGGATTTAACTATGGCTACACCTTC	CASSIPGFNYGYTF
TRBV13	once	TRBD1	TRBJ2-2	TGTGCCAGCAGCGCCGGACAGGGTTGGACCGGGGAGCTGTTTTTT	CASSAGQGWTGELFF
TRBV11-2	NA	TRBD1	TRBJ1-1	TGTGCCAGCAGCTTAGGAAGAGGGACAGGGAACACTGAAGCTTTCTTT	CASSLGRGTGNTEAFF
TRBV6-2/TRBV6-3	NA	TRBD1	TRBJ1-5	TGTGCCAGCAGTTATGGACAGGGTAATCAGCCCCAGCATTTT	CASSYGQGNQPQHF
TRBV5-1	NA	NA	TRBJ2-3	TGCGCCAGCAGCTTGGACTGGGAGACAGATACGCAGTATTTT	CASSLDWETDTQYF
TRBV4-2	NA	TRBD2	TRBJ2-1	TGTGCCAGCAGCCCGGTAGCGGGGGGGATGGATGAGCAGTTCTTC	CASSPVAGGMDEQFF
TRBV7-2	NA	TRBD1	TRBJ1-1	TGTGCCAGCAGCCCCCGTCCCGGGACAGCGAACACTGAAGCTTTCTTT	CASSPRPGTANTEAFF
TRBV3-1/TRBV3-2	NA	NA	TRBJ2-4	TGTGCCAGCAGCCAACAGGGCGGGGACATTCAGTACTTC	CASSQQGGDIQYF
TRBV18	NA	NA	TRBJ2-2	TGTGCCACCACTGGCGGGACCGGGGAGCTGTTTTTT	CATTGGTGELFF
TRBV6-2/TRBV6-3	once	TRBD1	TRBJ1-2	TGTGCCAGCAGTCACTGGACAGGGGCAAACTATGGCTACACCTTC	CASSHWTGANYGYTF
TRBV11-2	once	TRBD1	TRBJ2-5	TGTGCCAGCAGCCCGGGCCGGGACAGGGGTAGAGAGACCCAGTACTTC	CASSPGRDRGRETQYF
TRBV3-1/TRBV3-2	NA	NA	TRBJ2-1	TGTGCCAGCCGATCCAGCGTGGAGCATGAGCAGTTCTTC	CASRSSVEHEQFF
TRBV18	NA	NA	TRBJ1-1	TGTGCCAGCTCCCTCCGTACCGCCTGGGGAGGGAACACTGAAGCTTTCTTT	CASSLRTAWGGNTEAFF
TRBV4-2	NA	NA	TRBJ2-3	TGTGCCAGCAGCCAAGTCCGAGCGGATACGCAGTATTTT	CASSQVRADTQYF
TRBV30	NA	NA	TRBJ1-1	TGTGCCTGGAGTACTCCCGGGGGCACTGAAGCTTTCTTT	CAWSTPGGTEAFF
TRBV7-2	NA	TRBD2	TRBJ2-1	TGTGCCAGCAGCCAGACTAGCGGGGGGTACAATGAGCAGTTCTTC	CASSQTSGGYNEQFF
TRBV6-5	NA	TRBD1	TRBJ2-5	TGTGCCAGCAGCACCGGGACAGGGGGCTCCCAGTACTTC	CASSTGTGGSQYF
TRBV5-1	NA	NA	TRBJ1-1	TGCGCCAGCAGCCGGGCAGGGCCGAACACTGAAGCTTTCTTT	CASSRAGPNTEAFF
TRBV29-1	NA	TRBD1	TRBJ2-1	TGCAGCGGTGGACAGGGAATGAATGAGCAGTTCTTC	CSGGQGMNEQFF